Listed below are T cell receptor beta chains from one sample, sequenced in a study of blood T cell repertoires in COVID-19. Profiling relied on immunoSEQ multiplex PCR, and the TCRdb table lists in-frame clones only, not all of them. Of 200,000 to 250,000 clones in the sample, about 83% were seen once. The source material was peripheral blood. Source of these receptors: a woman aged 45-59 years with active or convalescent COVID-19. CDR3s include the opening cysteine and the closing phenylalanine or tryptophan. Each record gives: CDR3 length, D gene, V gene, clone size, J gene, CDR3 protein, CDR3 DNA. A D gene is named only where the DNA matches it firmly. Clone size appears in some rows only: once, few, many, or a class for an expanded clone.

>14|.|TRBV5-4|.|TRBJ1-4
CASSLGQSNEKLFF
TGTGCCAGCAGCCTCGGACAGTCTAATGAAAAACTGTTTTTT
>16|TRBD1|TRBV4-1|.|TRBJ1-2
CASSHLSGTGWEGYTF
TGCGCCAGCAGCCATCTCTCCGGGACAGGTTGGGAGGGCTACACCTTC
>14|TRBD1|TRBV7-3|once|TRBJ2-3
CASSRTGNTDTQYF
TGTGCCAGCAGTAGGACAGGGAACACAGATACGCAGTATTTT
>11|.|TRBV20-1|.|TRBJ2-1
CSASVQDEQFF
TGCAGTGCTAGCGTACAGGATGAGCAGTTCTTC
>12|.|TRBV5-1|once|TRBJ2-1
CASSLGDNEQFF
TGCGCCAGCAGCTTAGGGGACAATGAGCAGTTCTTC
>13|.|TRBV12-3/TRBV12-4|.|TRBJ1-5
CASSFWGHQPQHF
TGTGCCAGCAGTTTCTGGGGCCATCAGCCCCAGCATTTT
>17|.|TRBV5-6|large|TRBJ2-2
CASSLLQGGSNTGELFF
TGTGCCAGCAGCTTGCTGCAGGGGGGTTCGAACACCGGGGAGCTGTTTTTT
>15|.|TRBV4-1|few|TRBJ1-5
CASSQEGGWNQPQHF
TGCGCCAGCAGCCAAGAAGGAGGGTGGAATCAGCCCCAGCATTTT
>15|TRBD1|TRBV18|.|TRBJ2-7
CASSPGQLISYEQYF
TGTGCCAGCTCACCGGGACAGCTTATATCCTACGAGCAGTACTTC
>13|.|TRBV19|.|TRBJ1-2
CASTNQGPRGYTF
TGTGCCAGTACCAACCAGGGCCCACGAGGCTACACCTTC
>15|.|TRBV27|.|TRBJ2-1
CASSFDIGSYNEQFF
TGTGCCAGCAGTTTCGACATAGGCTCCTACAATGAGCAGTTCTTC
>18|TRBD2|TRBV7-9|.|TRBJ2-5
CASSLNLGIGGSGETQYF
TGTGCCAGCAGCTTAAATCTAGGAATTGGCGGGAGTGGAGAGACCCAGTACTTC
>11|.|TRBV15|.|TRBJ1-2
CATSRGDGYTF
TGTGCCACCTCCCGGGGGGATGGCTACACCTTC
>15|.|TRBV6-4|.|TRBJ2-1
CASSDGESSYNEQFF
TGTGCCAGCAGTGACGGAGAGAGCTCCTACAATGAGCAGTTCTTC
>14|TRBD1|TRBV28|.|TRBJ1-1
CASSIDRVNTEAFF
TGTGCCAGCAGCATCGACAGGGTGAACACTGAAGCTTTCTTT
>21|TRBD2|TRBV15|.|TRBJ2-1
CATSNGGNLAGVAHDLNEQFF
TGTGCCACCAGCAATGGGGGAAACCTAGCGGGAGTAGCCCACGACCTTAATGAGCAGTTCTTC
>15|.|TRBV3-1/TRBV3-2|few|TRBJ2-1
CASSQESSSYNEQFF
TGTGCCAGCAGCCAAGAATCGAGCTCCTACAATGAGCAGTTCTTC
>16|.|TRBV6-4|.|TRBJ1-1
CASSDSRVEGPTEAFF
TGTGCCAGCAGTGACTCACGCGTGGAGGGGCCCACTGAAGCTTTCTTT
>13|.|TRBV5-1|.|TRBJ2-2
CASSPGYTGELFF
TGCGCCAGCAGTCCAGGGTATACCGGGGAGCTGTTTTTT
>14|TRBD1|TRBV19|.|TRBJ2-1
CASSTPGQGNGEFF
TGTGCCAGTAGTACCCCGGGACAGGGGAACGGGGAGTTCTTC
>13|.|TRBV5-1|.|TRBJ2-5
CASSLRGGETQYF
TGCGCCAGCAGCTTGCGGGGTGGAGAGACCCAGTACTTC
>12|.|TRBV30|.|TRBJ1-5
CAWAYSNQPQHF
TGTGCCTGGGCTTATAGCAATCAGCCCCAGCATTTT
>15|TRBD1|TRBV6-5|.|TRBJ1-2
CASSTRTGSDYGYTF
TGTGCCAGCAGTACCCGGACAGGGTCGGACTATGGCTACACCTTC
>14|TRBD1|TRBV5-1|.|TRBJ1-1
CASSYRGGSTEAFF
TGCGCCAGCAGCTACAGGGGAGGAAGCACTGAAGCTTTCTTT
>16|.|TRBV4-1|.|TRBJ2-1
CASSQEGGGTVGEQFF
TGCGCCAGCAGCCAAGAAGGGGGTGGTACGGTAGGGGAGCAGTTCTTC
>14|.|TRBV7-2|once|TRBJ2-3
CASSFLAGTDTQYF
TGTGCCAGCAGCTTTCTAGCCGGCACAGATACGCAGTATTTT
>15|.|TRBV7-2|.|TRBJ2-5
CASSQRAGMGETQYF
TGTGCCAGCAGCCAGCGTGCGGGGATGGGAGAGACCCAGTACTTC
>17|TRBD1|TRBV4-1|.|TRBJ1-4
CASSLEGRGQGREKLFF
TGCGCCAGCAGCTTAGAGGGGAGGGGACAGGGGAGAGAAAAACTGTTTTTT
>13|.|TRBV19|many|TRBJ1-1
CASRDTLNTEAFF
TGTGCCAGTAGGGACACCTTGAACACTGAAGCTTTCTTT
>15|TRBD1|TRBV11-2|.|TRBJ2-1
CASSLVARGLNEQFF
TGTGCCAGCAGCTTAGTAGCCAGGGGGCTCAATGAGCAGTTCTTC
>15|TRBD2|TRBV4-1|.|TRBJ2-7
CASSRGTSSAYEQYF
TGCGCCAGCAGCCGCGGGACTAGCTCTGCCTACGAGCAGTACTTC
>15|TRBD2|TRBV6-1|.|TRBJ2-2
CASSETVAGHRELFF
TGTGCCAGCAGTGAAACAGTAGCGGGGCATAGGGAGCTGTTTTTT
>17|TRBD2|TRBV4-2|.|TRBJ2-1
CASSGRRGTSLNNEQFF
TGTGCCAGCAGCGGAAGACGGGGGACTAGCCTTAACAATGAGCAGTTCTTC
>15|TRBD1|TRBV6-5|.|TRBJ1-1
CASRYPGQGNTEAFF
TGTGCCAGCAGGTATCCGGGACAGGGGAACACTGAAGCTTTCTTT
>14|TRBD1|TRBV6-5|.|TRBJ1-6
CASRPGTVVSPLHF
TGTGCCAGCAGACCCGGGACAGTGGTCTCACCCCTCCACTTT
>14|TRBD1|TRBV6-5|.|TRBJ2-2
CASEGTGYTGELFF
TGTGCCAGCGAGGGGACAGGATACACCGGGGAGCTGTTTTTT
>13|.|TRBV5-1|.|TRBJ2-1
CASSIDGWDEQFF
TGCGCCAGCAGCATCGACGGGTGGGATGAGCAGTTCTTC
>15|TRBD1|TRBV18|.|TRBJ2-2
CASSTNRGRTGELFF
TGTGCCAGCTCAACCAACAGGGGGCGGACCGGGGAGCTGTTTTTT
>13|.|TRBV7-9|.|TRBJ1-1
CASSLAAHTEAFF
TGTGCCAGCAGCTTAGCGGCCCACACTGAAGCTTTCTTT
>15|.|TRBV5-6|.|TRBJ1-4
CASSLGGGANEKLFF
TGTGCCAGCAGCCTGGGGGGAGGGGCCAATGAAAAACTGTTTTTT
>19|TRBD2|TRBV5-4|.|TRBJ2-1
CASNGGTSGRGLSYNEQFF
TGTGCCAGCAACGGAGGGACTAGCGGGAGGGGGCTATCCTACAATGAGCAGTTCTTC
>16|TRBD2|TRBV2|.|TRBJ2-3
CASEGTSGATTDTQYF
TGTGCCAGCGAGGGGACTAGCGGAGCTACCACAGATACGCAGTATTTT
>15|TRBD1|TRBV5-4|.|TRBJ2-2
CASSLGGQGIGELFF
TGTGCCAGCAGCTTGGGGGGACAGGGGATCGGGGAGCTGTTTTTT
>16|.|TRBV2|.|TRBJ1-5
CASSELIPTGDQPQHF
TGTGCCAGCAGTGAATTAATCCCCACAGGCGATCAGCCCCAGCATTTT
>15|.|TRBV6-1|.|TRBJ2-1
CASSEAFYSYNEQFF
TGTGCCAGCAGTGAGGCCTTTTACTCCTACAATGAGCAGTTCTTC
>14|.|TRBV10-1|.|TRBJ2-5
CASSESIAGGTQYF
TGCGCCAGCAGTGAGTCTATCGCAGGAGGGACCCAGTACTTC